The following is a T cell receptor (beta chain) sequence with its context. Germline V gene lookup returns CDR1 SGHNT and CDR2 YYREEE (reference sequence). V was clipped by 9 bases and J by 1 base, with 12 bases between them. The CDR3 is 13 amino acids. This sample is part of a study of blood T cell repertoires in COVID-19. The wider study: Sites across the United States, Italy and Spain contributed samples from acute and convalescent COVID-19. Sources were T cells, B-cell-depleted T cells, or PBMCs; the material itself was cDNA or gDNA.

Authors' analysis steps: Nucleated cell number was recorded as an estimate derived from reference gene primer amplification. Assay used: immunoSEQ multiplex PCR; TCRdb lists only in-frame clones, some missing. V, J and clone size derive from that table, while D and trimming were established from the DNA sequence. This table has around 80,000 clones, about three quarters appearing once. This TCR derives from a man aged 45-65 years with active or convalescent COVID-19. This sequence joins TRBV5-4 and TRBJ2-3, with D perhaps matching TRBD2 (6 bases). The source material was peripheral blood. CDR3 coding DNA: TGTGCCACCCAGGAGGGAGGCACAGATACGCAGTATTTT. The encoded protein is CATQEGGTDTQYF. Full variable domain (missing parts from reference TRBV5-4 and TRBJ2-3): ETGVTQSPTHLIKTRGQQVTLRCSSQSGHNTVSWYQQALGQGPQFIFQYYREEENGRGNFPPRFSGLQFPNYSSELNVNALELDDSALYLCATQEGGTDTQYFGPGTRLTVL.